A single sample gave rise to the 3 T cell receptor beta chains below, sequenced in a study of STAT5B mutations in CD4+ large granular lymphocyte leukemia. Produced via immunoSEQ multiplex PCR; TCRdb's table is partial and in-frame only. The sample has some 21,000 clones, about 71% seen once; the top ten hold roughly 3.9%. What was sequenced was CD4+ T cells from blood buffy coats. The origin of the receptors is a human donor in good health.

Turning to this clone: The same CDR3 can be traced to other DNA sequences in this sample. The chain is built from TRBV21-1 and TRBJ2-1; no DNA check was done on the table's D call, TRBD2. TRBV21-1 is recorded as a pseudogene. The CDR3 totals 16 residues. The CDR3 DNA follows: TGTGCCAGCACTCCAACTAGAGCCCATACTAACAATGAGCAGTTCTTC. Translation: CASTPTRAHTNNEQFF.

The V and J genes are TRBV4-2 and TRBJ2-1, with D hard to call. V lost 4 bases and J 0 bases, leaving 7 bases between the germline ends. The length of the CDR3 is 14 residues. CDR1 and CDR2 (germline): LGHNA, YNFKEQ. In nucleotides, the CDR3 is TGTGCCAGCAGCCGACAATTCTCCTACAATGAGCAGTTCTTC. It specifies CASSRQFSYNEQFF.

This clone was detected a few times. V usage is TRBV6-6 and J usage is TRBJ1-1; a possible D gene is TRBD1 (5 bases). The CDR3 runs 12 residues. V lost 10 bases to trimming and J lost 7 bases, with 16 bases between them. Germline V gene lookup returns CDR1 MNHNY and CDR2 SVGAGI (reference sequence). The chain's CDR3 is CATSRGEGEAFF. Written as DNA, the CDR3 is TGTGCCACCTCTCGGGGGGAGGGTGAAGCTTTCTTT.